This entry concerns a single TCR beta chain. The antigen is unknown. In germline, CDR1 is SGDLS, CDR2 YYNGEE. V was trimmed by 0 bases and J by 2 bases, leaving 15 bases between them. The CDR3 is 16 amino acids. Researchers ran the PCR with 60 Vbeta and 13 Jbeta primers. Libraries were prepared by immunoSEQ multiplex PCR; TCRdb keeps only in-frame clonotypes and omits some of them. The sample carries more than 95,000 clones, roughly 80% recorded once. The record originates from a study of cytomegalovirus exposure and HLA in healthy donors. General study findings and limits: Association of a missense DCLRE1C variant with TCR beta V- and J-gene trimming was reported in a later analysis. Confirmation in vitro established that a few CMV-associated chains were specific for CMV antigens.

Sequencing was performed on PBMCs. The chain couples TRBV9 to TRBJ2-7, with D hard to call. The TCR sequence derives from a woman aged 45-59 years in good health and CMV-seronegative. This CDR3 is CASSVGPEYSTYEQYF. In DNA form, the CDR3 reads TGTGCCAGCAGCGTAGGTCCCGAGTACTCCACCTACGAGCAGTACTTC.